This T cell receptor (beta chain) was obtained from a study of T cells in Graves' hyperthyroidism and ophthalmopathy. At least ten counts were recorded for this clonotype. Uncontrolled infections, other autoimmune diseases, pregnancy or lactation led to exclusion of patients. Thyroid ultrasound, orbital computed tomography, clinical symptoms, and serum thyroxine and TRAb underpinned diagnoses. CDR3 length: 14 residues. Germline V gene lookup returns CDR1 MNHEY and CDR2 SMNVEV (reference sequence). Losses at the gene ends were 0 bases for V and 10 bases for J; bases not matched to a gene: 6. The investigators amplified TCR beta CDR3 regions from RNA transcripts. An initial round of RT-PCR targeting the TCR CDR3 relied on the HTBI primer set. TCRdb called the multiplex PCR reads again in MiXCR, with one record for every CDR3 protein. The data show hundreds of thousands of distinct CDR3 sequences, about 19% seen once.

Sequenced input: blood. This sequence was found in a young woman with Graves' hyperthyroidism. The chain has TRBV27 and TRBJ2-4, with TRBD2 matching over 7 bases. Here the CDR3 reads CASSLSGAGVIQYF. Here the CDR3 DNA reads TGTGCCAGCAGTTTATCGGGCGCGGGGGTAATTCAGTACTTC.